This TCR beta chain comes out of a study of blood T cell repertoires in COVID-19. Study processing details: Reference gene primer amplification yielded estimated nucleated cell counts. Sequenced by immunoSEQ multiplex PCR; TCRdb stores in-frame clones only, minus some. The V and J calls and clone size were taken over from that table, and D and trimming were inferred from the DNA. Here the sample spans a few hundred thousand clones, 87% being singletons. There are 13 residues in the CDR3. CDR1 and CDR2 from the germline V gene are SEHNR and FQNEAQ (reference sequence). V was cut by 7 bases and J by 4 bases, with 13 bases left in between.

The chain is built from TRBV7-9 and TRBJ1-1; D unresolved. The TCR comes from a woman aged 25 to 39 who had recovered from COVID-19. Sequencing input: PBMCs or T cells enriched from blood (not recorded which). In DNA, the CDR3 is TGTGCCAGCAACGACGACGGGAGCACTGAAGCTTTCTTT. This sequence encodes CASNDDGSTEAFF.